This T cell receptor (beta chain) was recorded in a study of CD8 T cells in ankylosing spondylitis. Study results and limitations: Matched ankylosing spondylitis synovial fluid reportedly showed significant enrichment of disease-linked clones.

The V and J ends lost 4 bases and 5 bases respectively, with 23 bases between them. The CDR3 runs 18 residues. The V gene's germline CDR1 is SGHAT and CDR2 FQNNGV. TCRdb analysed the 5' RACE reads with MiXCR anew, one entry per CDR3 protein. There are approximately 210,000 distinct CDR3 sequences in the sample; around 13% occur only once, and 15% to 20% lies in the top ten. This clonotype appeared a few times. Its target is unknown. The clonotype comes from a male donor with ankylosing spondylitis or in good health (not recorded which). The chain recombines TRBV11-2 with TRBJ2-2; no clear D gene. The sequencing sample was made of blood, either unsorted or a sorted T cell fraction (not recorded which). CDR3 sequence (DNA): TGTGCCAGCAGCTCGGAATTAGGCCCCATGGCCTTTACCGGGGAGCTGTTTTTT. It specifies CASSSELGPMAFTGELFF.